The clone carrying this TCR beta chain was observed a few times. The data derive from a study of blood T cell repertoires in COVID-19. Study-wide background: Researchers got acute and convalescent COVID-19 samples from the United States, Italy and Spain.

Original handling: Reference gene primer amplification gave estimated nucleated cell counts. The protocol was immunoSEQ multiplex PCR, while the TCRdb copy is restricted to in-frame clones and leaves out a portion. V, J and clone size are those of that table, while D and trimming were read from the DNA. The table records roughly 87,000 clones, around 83% of them present only once. Germline values: CDR1 MNHEY, CDR2 SVGAGI. V lost 7 bases to trimming and J lost 2 bases; unmatched junction nucleotides: 6. This CDR3 has 14 residues. The clonotype was recovered from a woman in her 70s with acute or convalescent COVID-19. The chain is built from TRBV6-5 and TRBJ2-3, with 7 nucleotides matching TRBD1. Sequencing was carried out using peripheral blood. The CDR3: CASTRDSNTDTQYF. CDR3 coding DNA: TGTGCCAGCACCCGGGACAGTAACACAGATACGCAGTATTTT.